The sequence of this T cell receptor beta chain was determined in a study of T cells in Graves' hyperthyroidism and ophthalmopathy. Researchers took RNA transcripts and amplified the TCR beta CDR3 regions from them. When the TCR CDR3 underwent first-round RT-PCR, the HTBI primer set was used. TCRdb independently ran MiXCR on the multiplex PCR reads; one entry per CDR3 protein. The sample holds some 510,000 distinct CDR3 sequences, less than 25% seen once. V lost 3 bases to trimming and J lost 8 bases, with 10 bases between them. This CDR3 spans 13 amino acids. This clonotype was observed many times. The chain carries TRBV12-3 or TRBV12-4 and TRBJ2-2, with D uncertain. The clonotype comes from a man aged 18 to 29 with Graves' hyperthyroidism. The sequenced sample consisted of blood. Here the CDR3 reads CASSLLILGELFF. CDR3 nucleotides: TGTGCCAGCAGTTTGCTGATATTGGGGGAGCTGTTTTTT.